This T cell receptor (beta chain) emerged from a study of shared clonotypes between healthy human individuals. Overall study: Plates per donor: three CD4 naive, three CD4 memory, two CD8 naive, one CD8 memory.

The V and J ends lost 6 bases and 1 base respectively, with 19 bases between them. Germline CDR1 reads MGHDK; CDR2 reads SYGVNS. The CDR3 runs 16 residues. Data came from immunoSEQ multiplex PCR; TCRdb stores just in-frame clones and leaves some out. The data contain about 2.4 million clones, roughly 93% of them singletons. The origin of this receptor is a man between 18 and 35 years old in good health. Some clones in this sample may be carry-over from other donors' samples. The sample was naive CD4+ T cells from PBMCs. As to subset: CD45RA+ positively selected. The chain has TRBV25-1 and TRBJ2-7; D gene ambiguous. DNA for the CDR3: TGTGCCAGCAGCCTCATAATCGGGCGTAGTTCCTACGAGCAGTACTTC. Translation: CASSLIIGRSSYEQYF.